One sample yielded the 7 T cell receptor beta chains listed below, sequenced in a study of cytomegalovirus exposure and HLA in healthy donors. The table came from immunoSEQ multiplex PCR; TCRdb's copy has only in-frame clones and leaves some out. The top ten clones hold 6.3% of a sample with roughly 98,000 clones, about 88% of them seen once. The sample was PBMCs. The receptors here all came from a man younger than 35 in good health and CMV-seropositive.

The J gene is TRBJ2-2, the V gene TRBV27; maybe TRBD1 (5 bases). Deletions cut 4 bases from V and 3 bases from J, with 15 bases between. This CDR3 has 16 residues. Germline CDR1 is MNHEY and CDR2 is SMNVEV (reference sequence). CDR3 loop: CASSSLPGLDTGELFF. The CDR3 nucleotides read TGTGCCAGCAGTTCCCTCCCAGGGCTCGACACCGGGGAGCTGTTTTTT.

CDR3 bases: TGTGCCAGCAGCGTCACCCCCCTAGCGGGGAACACCGGGGAGCTGTTTTTT. Translated: CASSVTPLAGNTGELFF. The J gene is TRBJ2-2, the V gene TRBV9; 8 bases agree with TRBD2. The CDR3 has 17 amino acids. The V gene end was trimmed by 2 bases and the J gene end by 1 base; junction bases not matched to a gene: 7. CDR1 is SGDLS and CDR2 is YYNGEE in the germline V gene.

The chain links TRBV7-2 to TRBJ1-3; 10 bases line up with TRBD1. CDR1 is SGHTA, CDR2 FQGNSA, per germline. This CDR3 region has 14 residues. V dropped 6 bases and J dropped 7; count of bases not matched to a gene: 6. The CDR3: CASSWGQGFNTIYF. Here the CDR3 DNA reads TGTGCCAGCAGTTGGGGACAGGGGTTCAACACCATATATTTT. Full variable domain (rest looked up from reference TRBV7-2 and TRBJ1-3): GAGVSQSPSNKVTEKGKDVELRCDPISGHTALYWYRQSLGQGLEFLIYFQGNSAPDKSGLPSDRFSAERTGGSVSTLTIQRTQQEDSAVYLCASSWGQGFNTIYFGEGSWLTVV.

CDR3 region: CASRPRDSAETQYF. The CDR3 bases are TGTGCCAGCAGACCGCGGGACAGCGCCGAGACCCAGTACTTC. The chain combines TRBV27 with TRBJ2-5; D perhaps matches TRBD1 (7 bases). V lost 6 bases to trimming and J lost 5 bases, with 16 bases between them. Germline CDR1 is MNHEY and CDR2 is SMNVEV (reference sequence). The CDR3 runs 14 residues.

J is TRBJ1-1 and V is TRBV7-2, with 9 nucleotides matching TRBD1. This CDR3 contains 14 residues. V trimming: 5 bases; J trimming: 5 bases; junction bases outside the gene matches: 6. Germline V gene lookup returns CDR1 SGHTA and CDR2 FQGNSA. DNA of the CDR3: TGTGCCAGCAGCGTACAGGGGGCCGGGACTGAAGCTTTCTTT. Translating it yields CASSVQGAGTEAFF. Complete variable domain (other parts from reference TRBV7-2 and TRBJ1-1): GAGVSQSPSNKVTEKGKDVELRCDPISGHTALYWYRQSLGQGLEFLIYFQGNSAPDKSGLPSDRFSAERTGGSVSTLTIQRTQQEDSAVYLCASSVQGAGTEAFFGQGTRLTVV.

The V gene is TRBV5-4, the J gene TRBJ2-1; perhaps TRBD1 as D (5 bases). This CDR3 comprises 15 residues. Germline-derived CDR1 and CDR2 are SGHNT and YYREEE (reference sequence). V was clipped by 4 bases and J by 0 bases, with 11 bases between them. CDR3 DNA sequence: TGTGCCAGCAGCAACGACAGAAACTCCTACAATGAGCAGTTCTTC. This sequence encodes CASSNDRNSYNEQFF.

V usage is TRBV11-2 and J usage is TRBJ2-7; TRBD2 matches 8 bases. CDR1 is SGHAT and CDR2 is FQNNGV in the germline V gene. The CDR3 extends over 14 amino acids. V lost 7 bases, J lost 0 bases, and 5 bases stayed unmatched. CDR3: CASKTTSDSYEQYF. The CDR3, as DNA: TGTGCCAGCAAAACGACTAGCGACTCCTACGAGCAGTACTTC. The variable domain in full, with the rest retrieved from reference TRBV11-2 and TRBJ2-7, is EAGVAQSPRYKIIEKRQSVAFWCNPISGHATLYWYQQILGQGPKLLIQFQNNGVVDDSQLPKDRFSAERLKGVDSTLKIQPAKLEDSAVYLCASKTTSDSYEQYFGPGTRLTVT.